This T cell receptor (beta chain) was found in a study of shared clonotypes between healthy human individuals. Notes on the study in general: Sharing across four donors was highest in naive CD4 (around 5%) and lowest in memory CD8 (approximately 0.4%). Generation probability values for non-shared clonotypes were lower than those for clonotypes shared by all four donors.

This CDR3 is 15 amino acids long. Trimming stripped 4 bases from V and 4 bases from J, with 15 bases between. The germline V gene has CDR1 SGHRS and CDR2 YFSETQ. This clone was seen a single time. The antigen remains undetermined. The assay was immunoSEQ multiplex PCR, and TCRdb's table has in-frame clones only and misses some. Among around 2.5 million clones, 93% were seen once, and the ten largest hold 0.35% to 0.45%. The clonotype comes from a man aged 18-30 years in good health. Some clones in this sample may be carry-over from other donors' samples. Sample: naive CD4+ T cells from PBMCs. Subset meaning: CD45RA+ positively selected. The gene calls are TRBV5-1 and TRBJ1-3, with D possibly being TRBD1 (5 bases). CDR3 residues: CASSPSGTIGNTIYF. The CDR3 DNA reads as TGCGCCAGCAGCCCCAGCGGGACGATCGGAAACACCATATATTTT. The full variable domain, completed using reference TRBV5-1 and TRBJ1-3, is KAGVTQTPRYLIKTRGQQVTLSCSPISGHRSVSWYQQTPGQGLQFLFEYFSETQRNKGNFPGRFSGRQFSNSRSEMNVSTLELGDSALYLCASSPSGTIGNTIYFGEGSWLTVV.